This entry lists 8 T cell receptor beta chains sequenced from one sample in a study of cytomegalovirus exposure and HLA in healthy donors (dated by TCRdb to 2017 to 2019). Library preparation used the immunoSEQ multiplex PCR assay. For the multiplex PCR, a mixture combining 60 forward primers for TCR Vbeta segments and 13 reverse primers for TCR Jbeta segments was used. This immuneACCESS table, as held by TCRdb, lists in-frame sequences with V and J called but not all clones. Of the missing ones, under half trace to an unresolved V gene in checked studies; the others have no known cause. This sample comprises about 130,000 clones, 76% of them detected only once. The ten most abundant clones make up 2.5% to 4% of the sample. The sequenced sample consisted of PBMCs. The receptors here all came from a man aged 40-55 years in good health and CMV-seronegative.

CDR3 amino acids: CASSVPSDTQYF. The CDR3 DNA reads as TGTGCCAGCAGTGTACCTAGTGATACGCAGTATTTT. The chain employs TRBV6-1 and TRBJ2-3; D unresolved. This CDR3 comprises 12 residues. The germline gives CDR1 MNHNS, CDR2 SASEGT. V shed 4 bases and J shed 6 bases, with 8 bases lying between them.

The J gene is TRBJ2-3, the V gene TRBV28; the match to TRBD2 covers 15 bases. Germline CDR1 reads MDHEN; CDR2 reads SYDVKM. Trimming removed 3 bases from V and 2 bases from J; junction bases left unmatched: 9. This CDR3 has 19 residues. CDR3 nucleotide sequence: TGTGCCAGCAGTTTGGGGGGGACTAGCGGGAGGACCTTCACAGATACGCAGTATTTT. It encodes CASSLGGTSGRTFTDTQYF.

The V call is TRBV25-1, the J call TRBJ2-2; unclear D gene. The V end lost 5 bases, the J end lost 3 bases, and 4 bases lay between the germline ends. In germline, CDR1 is MGHDK, CDR2 SYGVNS. The CDR3 runs to 12 residues. CDR3 in amino acids: CASSSHTGELFF. DNA of the CDR3: TGTGCCAGCAGTTCTCACACCGGGGAGCTGTTTTTT.

The chain carries TRBV14 and TRBJ1-5; D is possibly TRBD1 (6 bases). The CDR3 covers 12 residues. Germline CDR1 is SGHDN and CDR2 is FVKESK. Trimming took 8 bases from V and 4 from J, leaving 9 bases between them. CDR3 DNA sequence: TGTGCCAGCCGGACAGAAAATCAGCCCCAGCATTTT. Translation gives CASRTENQPQHF.

V usage is TRBV28 and J usage is TRBJ2-1, with TRBD2 matching 8 bases. Germline-derived CDR1 and CDR2 are MDHEN and SYDVKM. The CDR3 runs to 14 residues. V gave up 2 bases and J gave up 8 bases; unmatched junction bases: 5. The CDR3 bases are TGTGCCAGCAGTTTAAGCGGGAGAGGTGATGAGCAGTTCTTC. It translates to CASSLSGRGDEQFF.

This chain links TRBV7-2 with TRBJ2-7; D is ambiguous. The CDR3 runs to 14 residues. The ends were cut back, 5 bases at V and 2 bases at J, with 13 bases in the middle. Germline CDR1 is SGHTA and CDR2 is FQGNSA. This chain's CDR3 is CASSQEGRTYEQYF. In nucleotides, the CDR3 is TGTGCCAGCAGCCAGGAAGGTCGGACCTACGAGCAGTACTTC.

DNA for the CDR3: TGTGCCAGCAGACTTACAGGGCCCTACGAGCAGTACTTC. Amino acids: CASRLTGPYEQYF. The chain links TRBV7-8 to TRBJ2-7, with a possible D match to TRBD1 (6 bases). In germline, CDR1 is SGHVS, CDR2 FQNEAQ. V gave up 6 bases and J gave up 2 bases, with 11 bases separating them. This CDR3 region has 13 residues.

This chain joins TRBV29-1 and TRBJ1-1; tentative D call: TRBD1 (5 bases). CDR3 length equals 13 residues. The V end was cut by 5 bases, the J end by 0 bases, with 10 bases between. CDR1 and CDR2 (germline): SQVTM, ANQGSEA. The CDR3 region is CSVSQALNTEAFF. DNA of the CDR3: TGCAGCGTTTCACAGGCGTTGAACACTGAAGCTTTCTTT.